The T cell receptor (beta chain) described here comes from a study of blood T cell repertoires in COVID-19. In germline, CDR1 is MNHEY, CDR2 SVGAGI. Trimming cost V 7 bases and J 6 bases, with 15 bases left between them. This CDR3 contains 14 residues. This clone was recorded only once. Here immunoSEQ multiplex PCR was the method, and the copy in TCRdb shows in-frame clones only, minus some. The data hold about 250,000 clones, with about 80% observed a single time. This sequence originates from a woman in her thirties or forties who had been exposed to COVID-19. The rearrangement uses TRBV6-5 and TRBJ1-4, with D tentatively TRBD1 (5 bases). Sample: PBMCs or T cells enriched from blood (not recorded which). The CDR3: CASIRVPGDEKLFF. Here the CDR3 DNA reads TGTGCCAGCATACGGGTTCCGGGGGATGAAAAACTGTTTTTT.